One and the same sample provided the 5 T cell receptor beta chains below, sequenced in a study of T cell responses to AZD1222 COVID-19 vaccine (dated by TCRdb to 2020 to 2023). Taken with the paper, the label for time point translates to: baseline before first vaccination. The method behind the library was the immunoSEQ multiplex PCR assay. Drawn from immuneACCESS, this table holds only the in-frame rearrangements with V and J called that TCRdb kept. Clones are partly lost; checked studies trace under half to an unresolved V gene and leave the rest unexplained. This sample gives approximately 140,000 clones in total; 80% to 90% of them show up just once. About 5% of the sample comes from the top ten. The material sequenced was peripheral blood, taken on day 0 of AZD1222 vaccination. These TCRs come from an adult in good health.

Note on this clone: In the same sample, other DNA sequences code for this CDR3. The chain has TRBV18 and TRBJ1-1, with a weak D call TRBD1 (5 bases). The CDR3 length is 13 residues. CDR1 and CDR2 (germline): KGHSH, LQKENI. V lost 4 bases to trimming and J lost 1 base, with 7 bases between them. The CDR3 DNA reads TGTGCCAGCTCACTGCAGGGGAACACTGAAGCTTTCTTT. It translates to CASSLQGNTEAFF.

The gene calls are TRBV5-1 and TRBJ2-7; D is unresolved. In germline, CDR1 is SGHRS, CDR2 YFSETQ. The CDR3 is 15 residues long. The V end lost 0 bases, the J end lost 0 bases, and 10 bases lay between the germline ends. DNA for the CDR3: TGCGCCAGCAGCTTGGTGGCTCTTAGCTCCTACGAGCAGTACTTC. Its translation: CASSLVALSSYEQYF.

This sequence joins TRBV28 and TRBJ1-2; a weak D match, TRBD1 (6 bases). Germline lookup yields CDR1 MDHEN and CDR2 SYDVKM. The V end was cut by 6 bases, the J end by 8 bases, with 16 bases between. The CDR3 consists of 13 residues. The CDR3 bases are TGTGCCAGCAGCTCGATGGGGGGCCGAGGCTACACCTTC. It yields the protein CASSSMGGRGYTF.

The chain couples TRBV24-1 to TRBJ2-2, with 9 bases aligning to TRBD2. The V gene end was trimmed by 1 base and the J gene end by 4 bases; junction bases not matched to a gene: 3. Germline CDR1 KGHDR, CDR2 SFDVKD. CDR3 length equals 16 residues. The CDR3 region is CATSDFPTSGTGELFF. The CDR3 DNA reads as TGTGCCACCAGTGATTTCCCGACTAGCGGCACCGGGGAGCTGTTTTTT.

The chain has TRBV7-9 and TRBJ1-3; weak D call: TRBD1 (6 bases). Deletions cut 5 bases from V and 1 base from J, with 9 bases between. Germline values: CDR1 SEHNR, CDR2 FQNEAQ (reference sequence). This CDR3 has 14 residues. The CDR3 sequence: CASSLGGSGNTIYF. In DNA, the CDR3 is TGTGCCAGCAGCCTAGGGGGGTCTGGAAACACCATATATTTT.